The 30 T cell receptor beta chains below come from one sample, sequenced in a study of regulatory T cells in long-lasting Graves disease. Time point noted: newly diagnosed GD, antithyroid drugs for less than 3 months. The TCR library used RNA extracted from PBMCs. Building of the TCR beta libraries involved iRepertoire HTBI primers and Arm-PCR of CDR3 regions. MiXCR, applied by TCRdb to the multiplex PCR reads, yields one record per CDR3 protein. The data show some 350,000 distinct CDR3 sequences, roughly 17% seen once. These data also formed part of another study, on T cells in Graves' hyperthyroidism and ophthalmopathy.

The sequencing used peripheral blood mononuclear cells (PBMCs), collected at new diagnosis, from a patient treated with antithyroid drugs. The receptor set was obtained from a woman between 18 and 29 years old with Graves disease.

The V call is TRBV5-6, the J call TRBJ1-2, with D tentatively TRBD1 (6 bases). Germline V gene sequence: CDR1 SGHDT, CDR2 YYEEEE. This CDR3 region has 15 residues. V lost 3 bases and J 2 bases, leaving 14 bases between the germline ends. CDR3 nucleotides: TGTGCCAGCAGCTCGGCCCAGGGGCGGAACTATGGCTACACCTTC. Translated: CASSSAQGRNYGYTF. The complete variable domain, with remaining parts taken from reference TRBV5-6 and TRBJ1-2, reads DAGVTQSPTHLIKTRGQQVTLRCSPKSGHDTVSWYQQALGQGPQFIFQYYEEEERQRGNFPDRFSGHQFPNYSSELNVNALLLGDSALYLCASSSAQGRNYGYTFGSGTRLTVV.

Concerning this clonotype: Just one base apart from a much larger clone, this may be a read error. The rearrangement uses TRBV5-1 and TRBJ1-2, with 7 bases aligning to TRBD1. From germline, CDR1 is SGHRS and CDR2 YFSETQ. This CDR3 region has 14 residues. The V and J ends lost 4 bases and 6 bases, in that order; junction bases with no gene match: 9. CDR3 sequence (DNA): TGCGCCAGCAGCCTGATGGGACAGAATCATGGCTACACCTTC. Translation: CASSLMGQNHGYTF.

This clonotype was seen at least ten times. V gene TRBV5-1 combines with J gene TRBJ2-3; D unresolved. Trimming removed 1 base at V and 2 bases at J, with 8 bases between. The CDR3 loop spans 14 amino acids. Germline lookup yields CDR1 SGHRS and CDR2 YFSETQ. CDR3: CASSLSEPTDTQYF. The CDR3 DNA reads as TGCGCCAGCAGCTTGTCGGAGCCCACAGATACGCAGTATTTT.

The chain carries TRBV28 and TRBJ2-7, with 10 bases fitting TRBD1. Trimming took 3 bases from V and 6 from J; bases not matched to a gene: 8. The CDR3 extends over 15 amino acids. CDR1 is MDHEN, CDR2 SYDVKM, per germline. The CDR3, as DNA: TGTGCCAGCAGTTTGGGCGGACAGGGGGACAGCGAGCAGTACTTC. Translation gives CASSLGGQGDSEQYF.

Many counts were recorded for this clonotype. The CDR3 DNA is TGCGCCAGCAGCTCGGGACTAGAAATCGGTGAGCAGTTCTTC. It encodes CASSSGLEIGEQFF. The J gene is TRBJ2-1, the V gene TRBV5-1, with TRBD2 matching 8 bases. CDR3 size: 14 residues. CDR1 is SGHRS and CDR2 is YFSETQ in the germline V gene. With 3 bases clipped from V and 9 bases from J, the junction kept 8 bases outside the gene matches.

This clonotype was picked up many times. The junction differs from germline at one of its ends, possibly a read error. The gene calls are TRBV28 and TRBJ2-7, with 10 bases identical to TRBD1. The CDR3 runs to 13 residues. In germline, CDR1 is MDHEN, CDR2 SYDVKM. CDR3 bases: TGTGCCAGCAATGACAGGGGGCCCTACAAGCAGTACTTC. Its translation is CASNDRGPYKQYF.

This chain uses TRBV20-1 with TRBJ1-4; TRBD1 is a possible D gene (6 bases). The V gene's germline CDR1 is DFQATT and CDR2 SNEGSKA (reference sequence). Between the trimmed V and J ends, which lost 1 base and 5 bases, there was a span of 11 bases. The CDR3 is made up of 14 amino acids. The CDR3, as DNA: TGCAGTGCTAGAGCGGACAGAGAAAATGAAAAACTGTTTTTT. Amino acid sequence: CSARADRENEKLFF.

The rearrangement joins TRBV4-2 to TRBJ1-3; tentative D call: TRBD1 (5 bases). This CDR3 has 17 amino acids. V shed 0 bases and J shed 0 bases, with 12 bases lying between them. The V gene's germline CDR1 is LGHNA and CDR2 YNFKEQ. The CDR3 sequence: CASSQDQGRDSGNTIYF. The CDR3 DNA follows: TGTGCCAGCAGCCAAGATCAGGGTCGGGACTCTGGAAACACCATATATTTT.

Remarks on this clonotype: It may be a read error: a sequence one base away is much more abundant. V and J are TRBV3-1 and TRBJ2-2; D unclear. Germline V gene lookup returns CDR1 LGHDT and CDR2 YNNKEL (reference sequence). Trimming pared 6 bases from V and 1 base from J, leaving 12 bases between. This CDR3 is 15 amino acids long. CDR3 coding DNA: TGTGCCAGCAGACCGATAGGGATGAACACCGGGGAGCTGTTTTTT. Translation: CASRPIGMNTGELFF.

This chain links TRBV7-3 with TRBJ1-2; D call uncertain. Trimming removed 2 bases from V and 1 base from J, with 5 bases in between. Germline CDR1 is SGHTA and CDR2 is FQGTGA. The CDR3 has 13 amino acids. CDR3 coding DNA: TGTGCCAGCAGCTTACAACTTAACTATGGCTACACCTTC. Its translation is CASSLQLNYGYTF.

The CDR3 DNA reads as TGTGCCAGCAGTTACTCGGGACAGAGCAATCAGCCCCAGCATTTT. Its protein is CASSYSGQSNQPQHF. The J gene is TRBJ1-5, the V gene TRBV6-5; 7 bases agree with TRBD1. The J segment lost 1 base and the V segment lost 0 bases, leaving 0 bases of the junction unmatched. Germline V CDR1 and CDR2: MNHEY, SVGAGI. This CDR3 spans 15 amino acids.

V and J are TRBV18 and TRBJ2-7; no reliable D call. Germline CDR1 KGHSH, CDR2 LQKENI. The CDR3 covers 15 residues. V dropped 0 bases and J dropped 0 bases, with 9 bases sitting between them. The CDR3 protein is CASSPPQRSSYEQYF. CDR3 nucleotides: TGTGCCAGCTCACCACCGCAGAGAAGCTCCTACGAGCAGTACTTC.

The chain has TRBV28 and TRBJ1-2, with 11 nucleotides matching TRBD1. In germline, CDR1 is MDHEN, CDR2 SYDVKM. V shed 5 bases, J shed 5 bases, and the junction held 13 bases outside the gene matches. The length of the CDR3 is 17 residues. CDR3: CASSRTGGLPSVYGYTF. CDR3 nucleotide sequence: TGTGCCAGCAGTCGGACAGGGGGCTTGCCAAGCGTGTATGGCTACACCTTC.

This chain joins TRBV4-2 and TRBJ1-2; D ambiguous. V was pared by 1 base and J by 3 bases, with 30 bases between. The CDR3 spans 21 residues. Germline CDR1 is LGHNA and CDR2 is YNFKEQ. CDR3 sequence: CASSQVFHSNRKAAADYGYTF. The CDR3 bases are TGTGCCAGCAGCCAAGTATTCCATTCCAACCGTAAGGCCGCAGCGGACTATGGCTACACCTTC.

Details on this clonotype: Given a far larger clone just one base away, this is likely a sequencing read error. The chain has TRBV6-2 or TRBV6-3 and TRBJ1-6, with a tentative D call TRBD1 (5 bases). This CDR3 region has 14 residues. V lost 11 bases and J lost 8, with 19 bases in between. Germline V CDR1 and CDR2: MNHEY, SVGEGT. CDR3: CAGTTGGWYSPLHF. CDR3 bases: TGTGCCGGCACTACAGGTGGGTGGTATTCACCCCTCCACTTT.

This clonotype has a handful of counts. The V and J genes are TRBV7-2 and TRBJ1-5, with D perhaps matching TRBD1 (5 bases). The CDR3 runs to 15 residues. Trimming removed 6 bases from V and 0 bases from J, with 12 bases in between. Germline CDR1 SGHTA, CDR2 FQGNSA. The CDR3 loop reads CASSQTANSNQPQHF. The CDR3 DNA sequence: TGTGCCAGCAGTCAGACAGCAAATAGCAATCAGCCCCAGCATTTT.

This clonotype has ten or more counts. This rearrangement joins TRBV2 to TRBJ1-4, with D unresolved. The V end was cut by 6 bases, the J end by 7 bases, with 12 bases between. The germline V gene encodes CDR1 SNHLY and CDR2 FYNNEI. The CDR3 is 13 amino acids. CDR3 sequence reads: CASRLKGREKLFF. Written as DNA, the CDR3 is TGTGCCAGCAGGTTGAAGGGTCGTGAAAAACTGTTTTTT. Full variable domain (outside the CDR3, taken from reference TRBV2 and TRBJ1-4): EPEVTQTPSHQVTQMGQEVILRCVPISNHLYFYWYRQILGQKVEFLVSFYNNEISEKSEIFDDQFSVERPDGSNFTLKIRSTKLEDSAMYFCASRLKGREKLFFGSGTQLSVL.

The V gene is TRBV12-3 or TRBV12-4, the J gene TRBJ1-5; 8 bases fit TRBD1. V lost 6 bases to trimming and J lost 7 bases; unmatched junction nucleotides: 11. This CDR3 comprises 15 residues. The CDR3 here is CASSTGGGLNQPQHF. In DNA, the CDR3 is TGTGCCAGCAGCACAGGGGGAGGATTAAACCAGCCCCAGCATTTT.

This clonotype was detected only a few times. This rearrangement joins TRBV6-2 or TRBV6-3 to TRBJ2-1, with TRBD1 identical over 12 bases. This CDR3 region has 14 residues. The V gene's germline CDR1 is MNHEY and CDR2 SVGEGT. With V trimmed by 5 bases and J by 9 bases, 5 bases remained unmatched. This CDR3 reads CASSPGQGASEQFF. CDR3 nucleotide sequence: TGTGCCAGCAGTCCGGGACAGGGGGCAAGTGAGCAGTTCTTC.

The CDR3 coding sequence is TGCGCCAGCAGCCGGGACAATCCCCCTGGGGCCAACGTCCTGACTTTC. It encodes CASSRDNPPGANVLTF. The chain uses TRBV5-1 and TRBJ2-6; maybe TRBD1 (6 bases). Trimming shortened V by 4 bases and J by 2 bases, and 13 bases separated the two germline ends. The length of the CDR3 is 16 residues. CDR1 and CDR2 (germline): SGHRS, YFSETQ.

This clonotype was counted ten times or more. This CDR3 reads CASSKTGLWEPQHF. CDR3 nucleotide sequence: TGTGCCAGCTCTAAGACGGGACTGTGGGAACCCCAGCATTTT. The rearrangement joins TRBV6-1 to TRBJ1-5; possibly TRBD1 for D (5 bases). The CDR3 covers 14 residues. The V gene lost 8 bases and the J gene lost 10 bases, with 21 bases spanning the gap. CDR1 is MNHNS, CDR2 SASEGT, per germline.

The chain recombines TRBV5-1 with TRBJ1-1, with a possible D match to TRBD1 (5 bases). Deletions cut 4 bases from V and 3 bases from J, with 19 bases between. Germline assignment: CDR1 SGHRS and CDR2 YFSETQ. This CDR3 is 16 amino acids long. The CDR3 sequence is CASSLSPSGGDTEAFF. In nucleotides, the CDR3 is TGCGCCAGCAGCCTCTCGCCGTCGGGGGGGGACACTGAAGCTTTCTTT.

This clonotype was detected only a few times. The chain has TRBV29-1 and TRBJ1-1, with D tentatively TRBD1 (5 bases). Germline-derived CDR1 and CDR2 are SQVTM and ANQGSEA. The V and J ends lost 6 bases and 6 bases respectively, with 17 bases between them. The CDR3 has 13 amino acids. The DNA for the CDR3 is TGCAGCGTCCGAGGACAAGGTGGGGCTGAAGCTTTCTTT. It encodes CSVRGQGGAEAFF.

Remarks on this clonotype: This likely traces to a read error, being one base from a far larger clone. This is likely a read error, given that the CDR3 carries no conserved phenylalanine or tryptophan at its end. The chain recombines TRBV28 with TRBJ1-5; 10 bases fit TRBD1. Germline CDR1 MDHEN, CDR2 SYDVKM. CDR3 size: 14 residues. J was trimmed by 2 bases and V by 5 bases; bases with no gene match: 0. CDR3 residues: CASSGTGGNQPQHL. The CDR3 DNA is TGTGCCAGCAGTGGGACAGGGGGCAATCAGCCCCAGCATCTT.

CDR3 DNA: TGCGCCAGCAAGGAAGGGGGGATCACCGGGGAGCTGTTTTTT. Encoded protein: CASKEGGITGELFF. The genes are TRBV5-1 and TRBJ2-2; D may match TRBD1 or TRBD2 (6 bases each). Germline assignment: CDR1 SGHRS and CDR2 YFSETQ. V gave up 6 bases and J gave up 4 bases, with 13 bases separating them. The CDR3 length is 14 residues.

This clonotype occurred many times. This chain links TRBV3-1 with TRBJ1-2; unclear D gene. Trimming pared 3 bases from V and 9 bases from J, leaving 8 bases between. The V gene's germline CDR1 is LGHDT and CDR2 YNNKEL (reference sequence). This CDR3 comprises 11 residues. Here the CDR3 DNA reads TGTGCCAGCAGCCAGGGAAGGAGCTACACCTTC. Its translation is CASSQGRSYTF.

This clonotype was detected many times. The chain recombines TRBV3-1 with TRBJ2-5; 12 bases match TRBD1. The CDR3 extends over 16 amino acids. V was pared by 6 bases and J by 4 bases, with 9 bases of the junction left unmatched. The germline V gene encodes CDR1 LGHDT and CDR2 YNNKEL (reference sequence). Here the CDR3 reads CASSQRDRGPVETQYF. The CDR3, as DNA: TGTGCCAGCAGTCAGCGGGACAGGGGGCCGGTAGAGACCCAGTACTTC.

This clonotype was counted many times. The CDR3 coding sequence is TGTGCCAGCAGTGGACAGACAGGGACCTATGGCTACACCTTC. Translated, it gives CASSGQTGTYGYTF. The J gene is TRBJ1-2, the V gene TRBV2; TRBD1 agrees at 7 bases. There are 14 residues in the CDR3. Germline V lookup: CDR1 SNHLY, CDR2 FYNNEI. V was pared by 4 bases and J by 4 bases, with 6 bases of the junction left unmatched. Supplemented by reference TRBV2 and TRBJ1-2, the full variable domain reads EPEVTQTPSHQVTQMGQEVILRCVPISNHLYFYWYRQILGQKVEFLVSFYNNEISEKSEIFDDQFSVERPDGSNFTLKIRSTKLEDSAMYFCASSGQTGTYGYTFGSGTRLTVV.

This clonotype was recorded many times. The gene calls are TRBV7-3 and TRBJ2-5; unclear D gene. Germline CDR1 SGHTA, CDR2 FQGTGA. V was shortened by 0 bases and J by 5 bases, with 7 bases between the two germline ends. This CDR3 has 13 residues. The CDR3 DNA sequence: TGTGCCAGCAGCTTAACTAGTTGGGAGACCCAGTACTTC. Translating it yields CASSLTSWETQYF.

CDR3 sequence (DNA): TGCAGCGTTTTTATACAGGGGAACACTGAAGCTTTCTTT. Its translation: CSVFIQGNTEAFF. This chain connects TRBV29-1 to TRBJ1-1; D may be TRBD1 (6 bases). Trimming took off 5 bases at V and 1 base at J, with 11 bases between the two ends. The V gene's germline CDR1 is SQVTM and CDR2 ANQGSEA. The CDR3 loop spans 13 amino acids.